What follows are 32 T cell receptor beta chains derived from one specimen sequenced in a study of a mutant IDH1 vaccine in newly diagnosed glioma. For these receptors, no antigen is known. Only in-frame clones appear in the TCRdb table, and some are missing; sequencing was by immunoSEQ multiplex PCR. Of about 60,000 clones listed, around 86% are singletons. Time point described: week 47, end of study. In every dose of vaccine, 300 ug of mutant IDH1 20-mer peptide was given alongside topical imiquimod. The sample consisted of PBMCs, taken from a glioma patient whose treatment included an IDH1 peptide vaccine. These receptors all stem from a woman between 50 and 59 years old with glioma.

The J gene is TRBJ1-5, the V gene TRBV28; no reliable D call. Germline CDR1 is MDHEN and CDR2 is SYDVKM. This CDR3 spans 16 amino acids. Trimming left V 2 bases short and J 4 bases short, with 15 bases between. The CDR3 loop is CASSLLPVMRNQPQHF. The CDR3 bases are TGTGCCAGCAGTTTACTTCCGGTTATGAGAAATCAGCCCCAGCATTTT.

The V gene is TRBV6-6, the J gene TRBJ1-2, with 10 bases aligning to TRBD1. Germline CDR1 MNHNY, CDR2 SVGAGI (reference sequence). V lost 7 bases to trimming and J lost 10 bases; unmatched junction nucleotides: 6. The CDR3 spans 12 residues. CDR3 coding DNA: TGTGCCAGCACAACGGGACAGGGGAACTACACCTTC. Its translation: CASTTGQGNYTF.

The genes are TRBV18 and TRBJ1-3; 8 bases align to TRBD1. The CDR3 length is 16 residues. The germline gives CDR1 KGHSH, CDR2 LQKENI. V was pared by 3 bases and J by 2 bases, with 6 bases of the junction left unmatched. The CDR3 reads CASSPGQGRAGNTIYF. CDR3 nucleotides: TGTGCCAGCTCACCCGGACAGGGAAGGGCTGGAAACACCATATATTTT.

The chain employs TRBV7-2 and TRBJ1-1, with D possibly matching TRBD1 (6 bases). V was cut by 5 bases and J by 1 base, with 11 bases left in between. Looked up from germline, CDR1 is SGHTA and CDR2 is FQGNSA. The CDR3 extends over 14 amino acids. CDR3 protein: CASSLTDRNTEAFF. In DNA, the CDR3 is TGTGCCAGCAGCCTCACGGACAGGAACACTGAAGCTTTCTTT.

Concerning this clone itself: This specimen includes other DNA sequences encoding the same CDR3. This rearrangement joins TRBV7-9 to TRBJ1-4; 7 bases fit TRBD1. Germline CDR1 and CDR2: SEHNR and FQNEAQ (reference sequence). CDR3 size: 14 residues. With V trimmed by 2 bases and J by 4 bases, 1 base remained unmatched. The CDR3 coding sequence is TGTGCCAGCAGCTTAAGACAGGGTAATGAAAAACTGTTTTTT. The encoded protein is CASSLRQGNEKLFF.

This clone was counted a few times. In DNA, the CDR3 is TGTGCCTGGAGCAGGGCCGTTACTAATGGCTACACCTTC. Translated, it gives CAWSRAVTNGYTF. The V gene is TRBV30, the J gene TRBJ1-2; weak D call: TRBD1 (5 bases). Germline lookup yields CDR1 GTSNPN and CDR2 SVGIG (reference sequence). This CDR3 comprises 13 residues. V lost 3 bases and J 6 bases, leaving 14 bases between the germline ends.

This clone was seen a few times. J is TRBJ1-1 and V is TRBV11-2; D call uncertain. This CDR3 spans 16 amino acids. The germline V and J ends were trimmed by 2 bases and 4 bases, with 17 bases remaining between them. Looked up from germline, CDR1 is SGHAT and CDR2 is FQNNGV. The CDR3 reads CASSLSAWVSGTEAFF. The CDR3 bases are TGTGCCAGCAGCTTAAGTGCTTGGGTTTCGGGCACTGAAGCTTTCTTT.

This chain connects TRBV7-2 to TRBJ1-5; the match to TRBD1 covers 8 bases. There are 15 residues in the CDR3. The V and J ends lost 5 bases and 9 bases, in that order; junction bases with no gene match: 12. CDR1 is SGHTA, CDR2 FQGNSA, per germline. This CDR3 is CASSLRGQGERPQHF. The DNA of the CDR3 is TGTGCCAGCAGCCTCAGAGGACAGGGAGAGCGGCCCCAGCATTTT.

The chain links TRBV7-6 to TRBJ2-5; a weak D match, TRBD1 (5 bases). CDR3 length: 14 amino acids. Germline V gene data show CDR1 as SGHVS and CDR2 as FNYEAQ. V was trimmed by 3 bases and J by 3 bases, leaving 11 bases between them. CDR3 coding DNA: TGTGCCAGCAGCTTGGGGCAGATGAAAGAGACCCAGTACTTC. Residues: CASSLGQMKETQYF.

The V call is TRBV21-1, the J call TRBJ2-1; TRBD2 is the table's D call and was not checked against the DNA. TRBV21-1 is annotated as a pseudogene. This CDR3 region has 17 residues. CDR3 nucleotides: TGTGCCAGCAGCAAAAACTTGCGGCGCCTCACTTACAATGAGCAGTTCTTC. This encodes CASSKNLRRLTYNEQFF.

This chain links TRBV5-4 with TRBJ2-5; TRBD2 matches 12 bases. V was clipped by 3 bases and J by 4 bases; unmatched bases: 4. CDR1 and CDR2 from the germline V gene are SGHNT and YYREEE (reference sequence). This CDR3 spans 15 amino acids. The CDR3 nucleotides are TGTGCCAGCAGCTATCCACTAGCGGGGGGAGAGACCCAGTACTTC. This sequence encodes CASSYPLAGGETQYF.

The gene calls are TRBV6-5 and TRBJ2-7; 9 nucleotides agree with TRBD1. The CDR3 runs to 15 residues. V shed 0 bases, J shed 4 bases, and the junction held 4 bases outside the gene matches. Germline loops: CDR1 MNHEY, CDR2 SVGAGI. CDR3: CASSYSGTGQYEQYF. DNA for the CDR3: TGTGCCAGCAGTTACTCGGGGACAGGGCAATACGAGCAGTACTTC.

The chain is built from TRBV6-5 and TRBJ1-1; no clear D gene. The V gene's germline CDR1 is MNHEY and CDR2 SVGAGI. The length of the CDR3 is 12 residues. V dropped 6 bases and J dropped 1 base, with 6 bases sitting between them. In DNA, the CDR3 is TGTGCCAGCAGCAGACCGAACACTGAAGCTTTCTTT. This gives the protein CASSRPNTEAFF.

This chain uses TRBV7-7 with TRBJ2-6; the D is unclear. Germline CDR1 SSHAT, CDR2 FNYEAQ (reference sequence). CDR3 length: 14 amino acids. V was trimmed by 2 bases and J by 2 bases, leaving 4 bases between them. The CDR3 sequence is CASSLTAGANVLTF. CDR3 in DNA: TGTGCCAGCAGCTTAACAGCTGGGGCCAACGTCCTGACTTTC.

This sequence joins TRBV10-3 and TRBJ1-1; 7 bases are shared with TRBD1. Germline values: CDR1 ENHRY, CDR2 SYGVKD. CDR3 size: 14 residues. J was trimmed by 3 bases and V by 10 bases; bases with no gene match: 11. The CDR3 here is CARGAGTEYTEAFF. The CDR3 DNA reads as TGTGCCAGGGGGGCCGGGACAGAATACACTGAAGCTTTCTTT.

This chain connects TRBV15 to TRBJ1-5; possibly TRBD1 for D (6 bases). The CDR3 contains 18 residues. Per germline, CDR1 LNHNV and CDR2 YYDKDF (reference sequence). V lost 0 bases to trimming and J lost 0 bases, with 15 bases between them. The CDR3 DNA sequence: TGTGCCACCAGCAGAGAATTACAGGGCTTCTATAGCAATCAGCCCCAGCATTTT. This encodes CATSRELQGFYSNQPQHF.

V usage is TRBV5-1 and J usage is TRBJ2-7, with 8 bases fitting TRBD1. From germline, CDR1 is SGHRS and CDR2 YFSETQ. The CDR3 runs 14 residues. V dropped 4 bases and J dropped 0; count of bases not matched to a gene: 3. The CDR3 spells CASSRQGTSYEQYF. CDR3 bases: TGCGCCAGCAGCCGACAGGGGACCTCCTACGAGCAGTACTTC. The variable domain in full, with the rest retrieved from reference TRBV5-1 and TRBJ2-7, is KAGVTQTPRYLIKTRGQQVTLSCSPISGHRSVSWYQQTPGQGLQFLFEYFSETQRNKGNFPGRFSGRQFSNSRSEMNVSTLELGDSALYLCASSRQGTSYEQYFGPGTRLTVT.

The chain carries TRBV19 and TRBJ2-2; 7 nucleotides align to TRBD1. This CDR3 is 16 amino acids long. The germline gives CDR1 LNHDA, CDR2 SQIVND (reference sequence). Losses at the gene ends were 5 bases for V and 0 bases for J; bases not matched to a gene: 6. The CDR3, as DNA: TGTGCCAGTAGTCCAAGGGACAGAACGAACACCGGGGAGCTGTTTTTT. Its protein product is CASSPRDRTNTGELFF.

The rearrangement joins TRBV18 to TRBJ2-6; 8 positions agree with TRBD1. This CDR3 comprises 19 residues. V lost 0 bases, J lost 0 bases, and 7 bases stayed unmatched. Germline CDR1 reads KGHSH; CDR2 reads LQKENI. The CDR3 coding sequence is TGTGCCAGCTCACCACCGGGCGGGACAGGCTACTCTGGGGCCAACGTCCTGACTTTC. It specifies CASSPPGGTGYSGANVLTF. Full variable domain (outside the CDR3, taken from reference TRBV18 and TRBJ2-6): NAGVMQNPRHLVRRRGQEARLRCSPMKGHSHVYWYRQLPEEGLKFMVYLQKENIIDESGMPKERFSAEFPKEGPSILRIQQVVRGDSAAYFCASSPPGGTGYSGANVLTFGAGSRLTVL.

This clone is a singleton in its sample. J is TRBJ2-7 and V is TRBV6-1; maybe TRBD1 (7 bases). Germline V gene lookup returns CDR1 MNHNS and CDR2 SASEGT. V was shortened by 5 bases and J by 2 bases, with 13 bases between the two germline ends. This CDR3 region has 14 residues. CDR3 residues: CASSPRGVPYEQYF. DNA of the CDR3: TGTGCCAGCAGTCCCAGGGGGGTCCCCTACGAGCAGTACTTC.

CDR3 in amino acids: CASNGGTNGPPLHF. The CDR3 DNA follows: TGTGCCAGCAATGGAGGGACTAACGGGCCACCCCTCCACTTT. The chain couples TRBV2 to TRBJ1-6; D might be TRBD1 (5 bases). The V gene lost 7 bases and the J gene lost 11 bases, with 18 bases spanning the gap. The CDR3 loop spans 14 amino acids. Germline values: CDR1 SNHLY, CDR2 FYNNEI.

The chain's CDR3 is CASSSGTGGGETQYF. The CDR3 DNA is TGTGCCAGCAGCTCGGGGACAGGGGGCGGGGAGACCCAGTACTTC. The chain couples TRBV7-9 to TRBJ2-5; 12 positions agree with TRBD1. This CDR3 comprises 15 residues. Per the germline V gene, CDR1 is SEHNR and CDR2 is FQNEAQ (reference sequence). V was clipped by 4 bases and J by 5 bases; unmatched bases: 5.

CDR3 in amino acids: CAISESQLSQPQHF. DNA for the CDR3: TGTGCCATCAGTGAGTCCCAGCTCAGCCAGCCCCAGCATTTT. The J gene is TRBJ1-5, the V gene TRBV10-3; D remains ambiguous. Germline values: CDR1 ENHRY, CDR2 SYGVKD. The CDR3 length is 14 residues. The germline V and J ends were trimmed by 0 bases and 7 bases, with 10 bases remaining between them.

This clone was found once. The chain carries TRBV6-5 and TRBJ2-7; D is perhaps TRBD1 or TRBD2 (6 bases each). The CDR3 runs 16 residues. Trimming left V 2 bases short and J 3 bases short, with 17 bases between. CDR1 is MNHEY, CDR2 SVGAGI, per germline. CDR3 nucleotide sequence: TGTGCCAGCAGTTACGGGTTGGGGGGCGGGAACTACGAGCAGTACTTC. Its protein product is CASSYGLGGGNYEQYF.

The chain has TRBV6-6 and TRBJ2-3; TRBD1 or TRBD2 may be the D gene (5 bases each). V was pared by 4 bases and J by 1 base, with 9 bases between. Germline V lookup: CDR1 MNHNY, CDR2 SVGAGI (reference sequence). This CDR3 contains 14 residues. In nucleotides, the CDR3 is TGTGCCAGCAGTTGGGGGTCCCGCACAGATACGCAGTATTTT. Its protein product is CASSWGSRTDTQYF.

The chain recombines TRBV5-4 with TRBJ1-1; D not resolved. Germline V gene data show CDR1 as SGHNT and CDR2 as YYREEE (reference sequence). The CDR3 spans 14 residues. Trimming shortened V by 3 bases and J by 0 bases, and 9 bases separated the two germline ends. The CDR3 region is CASSSPGMNTEAFF. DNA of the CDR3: TGTGCCAGCAGCTCGCCAGGCATGAACACTGAAGCTTTCTTT.

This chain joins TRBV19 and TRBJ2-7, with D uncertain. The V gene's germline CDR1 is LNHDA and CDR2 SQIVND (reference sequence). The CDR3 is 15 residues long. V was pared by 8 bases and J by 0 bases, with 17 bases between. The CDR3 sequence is CASRLRAHFSYEQYF. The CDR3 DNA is TGTGCCAGTCGATTACGGGCGCATTTCTCCTACGAGCAGTACTTC.

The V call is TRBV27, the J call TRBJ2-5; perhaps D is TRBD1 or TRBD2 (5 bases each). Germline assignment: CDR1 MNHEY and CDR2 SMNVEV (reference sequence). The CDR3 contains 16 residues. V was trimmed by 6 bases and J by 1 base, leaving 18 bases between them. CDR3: CASSIGDGSIQETQYF. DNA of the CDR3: TGTGCCAGCAGCATCGGGGACGGTAGTATCCAAGAGACCCAGTACTTC.

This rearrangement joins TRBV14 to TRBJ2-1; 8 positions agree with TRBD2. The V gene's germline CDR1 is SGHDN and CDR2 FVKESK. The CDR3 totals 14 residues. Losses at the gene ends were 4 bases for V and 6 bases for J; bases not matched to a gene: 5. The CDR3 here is CASSLLGGGNEQFF. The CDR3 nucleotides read TGTGCCAGCAGCCTCCTCGGGGGGGGCAATGAGCAGTTCTTC.

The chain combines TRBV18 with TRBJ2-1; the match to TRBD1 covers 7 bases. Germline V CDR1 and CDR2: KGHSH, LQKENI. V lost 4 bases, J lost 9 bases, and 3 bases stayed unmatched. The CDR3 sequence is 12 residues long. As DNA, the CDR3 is TGTGCCAGCTCACGACAGGGCACTGAGCAGTTCTTC. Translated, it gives CASSRQGTEQFF.

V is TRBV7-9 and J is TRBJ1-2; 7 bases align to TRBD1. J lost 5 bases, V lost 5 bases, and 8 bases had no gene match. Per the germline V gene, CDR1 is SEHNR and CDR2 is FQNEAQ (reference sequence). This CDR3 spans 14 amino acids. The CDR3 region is CASSGPGQIYGYTF. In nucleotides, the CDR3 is TGTGCCAGCAGCGGGCCGGGACAGATTTATGGCTACACCTTC. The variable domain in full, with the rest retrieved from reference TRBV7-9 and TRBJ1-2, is DTGVSQNPRHKITKRGQNVTFRCDPISEHNRLYWYRQTLGQGPEFLTYFQNEAQLEKSRLLSDRFSAERPKGSFSTLEIQRTEQGDSAMYLCASSGPGQIYGYTFGSGTRLTVV.

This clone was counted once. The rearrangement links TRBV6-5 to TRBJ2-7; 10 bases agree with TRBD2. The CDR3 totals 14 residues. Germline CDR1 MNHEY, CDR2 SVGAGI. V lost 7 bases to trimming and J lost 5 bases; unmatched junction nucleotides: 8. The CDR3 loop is CASTSSGGEDEQYF. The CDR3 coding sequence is TGTGCCAGCACTTCCAGCGGGGGGGAGGACGAGCAGTACTTC.